The 27 T cell receptor beta chains presented below share a single source sample, sequenced in a study of blood T cell repertoires in COVID-19. Repertoires were generated with immunoSEQ multiplex PCR, while TCRdb's copy carries only in-frame clones and drops some. The sample contains 400,000 or so clones, roughly 90% of which appear only once. What was sequenced was PBMCs or T cells enriched from blood (not recorded which). These receptors all come from a woman between 40 and 50 years old with acute COVID-19.

This chain uses TRBV30 with TRBJ1-1; 8 bases line up with TRBD1. The trim removed 3 bases at V and 3 bases at J, leaving 3 bases unmatched. CDR1 and CDR2 (germline): GTSNPN, SVGIG (reference sequence). CDR3 size: 13 residues. The DNA for the CDR3 is TGTGCCTGGAGGTTGACAGGGGACACTGAAGCTTTCTTT. Its translation: CAWRLTGDTEAFF.

This chain connects TRBV6-5 to TRBJ1-6; 7 bases agree with TRBD1. V shed 0 bases and J 8 bases; nucleotides not matched to a gene: 7. CDR1 is MNHEY and CDR2 is SVGAGI in the germline V gene. The CDR3 consists of 16 residues. The CDR3 region has the DNA TGTGCCAGCAGTTACTCGGACAGGCTGTTGTATTCACCCCTCCACTTT. Translated: CASSYSDRLLYSPLHF.

The chain joins TRBV3-1 (or the pseudogene TRBV3-2) to TRBJ2-7; 11 bases are a match to TRBD2. The trim removed 0 bases at V and 5 bases at J, leaving 9 bases unmatched. Per the germline V gene, CDR1 is LGHDT and CDR2 is YNNKEL (reference sequence). The length of the CDR3 is 17 residues. CDR3 bases: TGTGCCAGCAGCCAAGATCTAATTACTAGCGGGGGCCACGAGCAGTACTTC. This gives the protein CASSQDLITSGGHEQYF.

The chain combines TRBV5-5 with TRBJ2-1; D not resolved. Trimming took off 0 bases at V and 3 bases at J, with 4 bases between the two ends. The CDR3 runs 13 residues. Germline V CDR1 and CDR2: SGHKS, YYEKEE (reference sequence). CDR3 in DNA: TGTGCCAGCAGCTTGGGACACTACAATGAGCAGTTCTTC. This sequence encodes CASSLGHYNEQFF.

The rearrangement links TRBV15 to TRBJ1-2; no definite D call. Per germline, CDR1 LNHNV and CDR2 YYDKDF (reference sequence). The V gene lost 0 bases and the J gene lost 8 bases, with 10 bases spanning the gap. This CDR3 is 13 amino acids long. CDR3 in amino acids: CATSRDLVSGYTF. CDR3 DNA: TGTGCCACCAGCAGAGATCTAGTCAGCGGCTACACCTTC.

V and J are TRBV5-6 and TRBJ1-1; 8 bases agree with TRBD1. Germline trimming cut 0 bases from V and 4 bases from J; bases unmatched to any gene: 5. Germline lookup yields CDR1 SGHDT and CDR2 YYEEEE. This CDR3 contains 15 residues. The CDR3 loop is CASSLAGTGPTEAFF. CDR3 bases: TGTGCCAGCAGCTTGGCCGGGACAGGCCCCACTGAAGCTTTCTTT.

The DNA of the CDR3 is TGTGCCAGCAGCCAATGGACAGGGGCCTATGGCTACACCTTC. It yields the protein CASSQWTGAYGYTF. The V call is TRBV3-1 (or the pseudogene TRBV3-2), the J call TRBJ1-2; 9 bases fit TRBD1. V dropped 2 bases and J dropped 4; count of bases not matched to a gene: 2. CDR1 is LGHDT, CDR2 YNNKEL, per germline (reference sequence). This CDR3 is built from 14 residues.

This clone was seen once. This chain uses TRBV7-9 with TRBJ2-5; D might be TRBD1 (5 bases). The CDR3 covers 15 residues. CDR1 is SEHNR, CDR2 FQNEAQ, per germline (reference sequence). Trimming left V 0 bases short and J 0 bases short, with 8 bases between. DNA of the CDR3: TGTGCCAGCAGCTTAGCGGGGCCGAACCAAGAGACCCAGTACTTC. Translated, it gives CASSLAGPNQETQYF.

A single count supports this clone. This chain uses TRBV30 with TRBJ2-2, with D tentatively TRBD2 (5 bases). Germline V gene sequence: CDR1 GTSNPN, CDR2 SVGIG (reference sequence). Deletions cut 5 bases from V and 6 bases from J, with 10 bases between. CDR3 length: 12 amino acids. The CDR3 is CAWGRGPGELFF. The CDR3 coding sequence is TGTGCCTGGGGGAGAGGGCCCGGGGAGCTGTTTTTT.

J is TRBJ2-1 and V is TRBV5-1, with TRBD1 matching over 8 bases. This CDR3 comprises 15 residues. J lost 2 bases, V lost 4 bases, and 5 bases had no gene match. CDR1 and CDR2 from the germline V gene are SGHRS and YFSETQ. CDR3 amino acids: CASSGGTGTYNEQFF. The DNA for the CDR3 is TGCGCCAGCAGCGGGGGGACAGGTACCTACAATGAGCAGTTCTTC.

The chain couples TRBV5-6 to TRBJ1-2, with no clear D. Germline V gene sequence: CDR1 SGHDT, CDR2 YYEEEE. The CDR3 spans 13 residues. V shed 5 bases and J shed 1 base, with 9 bases lying between them. CDR3 protein: CASSKGLNYGYTF. The CDR3 DNA reads TGTGCCAGCAGTAAAGGACTTAACTATGGCTACACCTTC.

The J gene is TRBJ2-7, the V gene TRBV5-6, with 8 positions matching TRBD1. The CDR3 extends over 14 amino acids. Looked up from germline, CDR1 is SGHDT and CDR2 is YYEEEE. Trimming removed 0 bases from V and 6 bases from J; junction bases left unmatched: 5. CDR3 sequence (DNA): TGTGCCAGCAGCTTGGACAGGGGGGCTGGCGAGCAGTACTTC. It yields the protein CASSLDRGAGEQYF.

This clone came up once. The V call is TRBV2, the J call TRBJ1-1; 9 positions agree with TRBD1. Germline-derived CDR1 and CDR2 are SNHLY and FYNNEI. This CDR3 contains 13 residues. V was pared by 6 bases and J by 3 bases, with 2 bases of the junction left unmatched. For the CDR3, the DNA is TGTGCCAGCAGCCGGACAGGGGACACTGAAGCTTTCTTT. The encoded protein is CASSRTGDTEAFF.

This sequence joins TRBV4-2 and TRBJ2-3; D is perhaps TRBD2 (7 bases). Trimming left V 0 bases short and J 1 base short, with 17 bases between. CDR1 is LGHNA, CDR2 YNFKEQ, per germline. This CDR3 is built from 18 residues. This CDR3 is CASSQDPLGGGRTDTQYF. CDR3 sequence (DNA): TGTGCCAGCAGCCAAGACCCCCTTGGGGGGGGCCGCACAGATACGCAGTATTTT.

The chain carries TRBV6-5 and TRBJ1-2; D is uncertain. The CDR3 loop spans 13 amino acids. Trimming removed 0 bases at V and 8 bases at J, with 10 bases between. Germline values: CDR1 MNHEY, CDR2 SVGAGI. DNA for the CDR3: TGTGCCAGCAGTTACTCGAATTTGCGGGGCTACACCTTC. It codes for CASSYSNLRGYTF.

Written as DNA, the CDR3 is TGTGCCAGCAGCTTAATAGGGGGCCTCTACAATGAGCAGTTCTTC. Translating it yields CASSLIGGLYNEQFF. The chain employs TRBV7-9 and TRBJ2-1, with 7 bases lining up with TRBD1. Trimming took 2 bases from V and 3 from J; bases not matched to a gene: 4. The CDR3 is 15 amino acids. The germline CDR1 and CDR2 sequences are SEHNR and FQNEAQ (reference sequence).

This chain uses TRBV4-1 with TRBJ1-5; D gene uncertain. Germline CDR1 MGHRA, CDR2 YSYEKL. V shed 4 bases and J shed 5 bases, with 15 bases lying between them. This CDR3 has 15 residues. The CDR3 region is CASSLISRVDQPQHF. The CDR3 DNA is TGCGCCAGCAGCCTTATCTCACGGGTTGATCAGCCCCAGCATTTT.

The CDR3 loop is CASSSLQGDQETQYF. The CDR3 coding sequence is TGCGCCAGCTCTTCCCTTCAGGGGGACCAAGAGACCCAGTACTTC. The chain carries TRBV5-1 and TRBJ2-5; 7 positions agree with TRBD1. In germline, CDR1 is SGHRS, CDR2 YFSETQ. The CDR3 spans 15 residues. The V gene end was trimmed by 7 bases and the J gene end by 0 bases; junction bases not matched to a gene: 9.

This clone appeared a few times. The rearrangement links TRBV30 to TRBJ2-1; 8 bases fit TRBD2. The CDR3 is 13 amino acids. V shed 7 bases, J shed 8 bases, and the junction held 10 bases outside the gene matches. CDR1 and CDR2 (germline): GTSNPN, SVGIG (reference sequence). CDR3 loop: CAYSSGWGDEQFF. The CDR3 nucleotides read TGTGCCTACTCTAGCGGGTGGGGGGATGAGCAGTTCTTC.

V is TRBV11-2 and J is TRBJ1-3; TRBD1 matches at 9 bases. V gave up 2 bases and J gave up 4 bases; unmatched junction bases: 6. The V gene's germline CDR1 is SGHAT and CDR2 FQNNGV. The CDR3 sequence is 16 residues long. This CDR3 reads CASSLYGTGSGNTIYF. The CDR3 DNA sequence: TGTGCCAGCAGCTTATACGGGACAGGGTCAGGAAACACCATATATTTT. Filled out from reference TRBV11-2 and TRBJ1-3, the complete variable domain reads EAGVAQSPRYKIIEKRQSVAFWCNPISGHATLYWYQQILGQGPKLLIQFQNNGVVDDSQLPKDRFSAERLKGVDSTLKIQPAKLEDSAVYLCASSLYGTGSGNTIYFGEGSWLTVV.

The chain uses TRBV11-2 and TRBJ2-5, with a tentative D call TRBD1 (5 bases). The CDR3 is 16 residues long. V lost 1 base and J lost 1, with 13 bases in between. Germline V gene sequence: CDR1 SGHAT, CDR2 FQNNGV. The CDR3 DNA reads as TGTGCCAGCAGCTTAGTTATTGGACATTTCCAAGAGACCCAGTACTTC. This translates into CASSLVIGHFQETQYF.

This clone was seen more than once but under ten times. This chain uses TRBV19 with TRBJ2-2; 9 bases are a match to TRBD1. Germline assignment: CDR1 LNHDA and CDR2 SQIVND (reference sequence). The length of the CDR3 is 16 residues. The V segment lost 5 bases and the J segment 6 bases; nucleotides outside the gene matches: 10. The DNA for the CDR3 is TGTGCCAGTAGTGGACCAAGGACAGGGGAGGCCGGGGAGCTGTTTTTT. Its protein is CASSGPRTGEAGELFF.

V gene TRBV19 combines with J gene TRBJ2-3; 8 bases agree with TRBD2. CDR1 and CDR2 (germline): LNHDA, SQIVND (reference sequence). V trimming: 4 bases; J trimming: 0 bases; junction bases outside the gene matches: 3. CDR3 length: 15 amino acids. This CDR3 reads CASSRTSSSTDTQYF. As DNA, the CDR3 is TGTGCCAGTAGTAGGACTAGCAGTAGCACAGATACGCAGTATTTT.

Only a few counts were recorded for this clone. V is TRBV5-1 and J is TRBJ1-1, with 8 bases that match TRBD1. CDR1 and CDR2 (germline): SGHRS, YFSETQ. The CDR3 has 17 residues. V shed 4 bases, J shed 0 bases, and the junction held 11 bases outside the gene matches. The DNA of the CDR3 is TGCGCCAGCAGCCGGACCGGACAGGGTATCATGAACACTGAAGCTTTCTTT. This translates into CASSRTGQGIMNTEAFF.

DNA for the CDR3: TGTGCCAGCAGCTTAGTAGCGGCAGGGGGCGGCCAAGAGACCCAGTACTTC. Its translation is CASSLVAAGGGQETQYF. The V gene is TRBV11-3, the J gene TRBJ2-5; TRBD1 matches 8 bases. The junction had 8 bases not matched to a gene; V was cut back by 1 base and J by 1 base. CDR1 and CDR2 from the germline V gene are SGHNT and YENEEA. There are 17 residues in the CDR3.

The chain is built from TRBV2 and TRBJ1-5; D ambiguous. This CDR3 contains 12 residues. V was clipped by 5 bases and J by 8 bases, with 10 bases between them. CDR1 is SNHLY and CDR2 is FYNNEI in the germline V gene. The CDR3: CASSQERKPQHF. DNA for the CDR3: TGTGCCAGCAGTCAAGAGCGTAAGCCCCAGCATTTT.

The chain is built from TRBV7-9 and TRBJ2-1; D may be TRBD1 (6 bases). V was shortened by 3 bases and J by 8 bases, with 20 bases between the two germline ends. The germline CDR1 and CDR2 sequences are SEHNR and FQNEAQ (reference sequence). This CDR3 is built from 16 residues. The CDR3 DNA follows: TGTGCCAGCAGCTTTGGGATGGGGGCCGCTGGCGATGAGCAGTTCTTC. Its translation: CASSFGMGAAGDEQFF.